This TCR beta chain was observed in a study of blood T cell repertoires in COVID-19. Study-wide background: The analysed material was cDNA or gDNA that came from T cells, B-cell-depleted T cells, or PBMCs.

Grouping used clinical history reported by participants in a survey and questionnaire. Sequencing was performed with immunoSEQ multiplex PCR; in TCRdb, only in-frame clones are kept and a portion is missing. The table has roughly 380,000 clones, more than 85% seen once. Germline loops: CDR1 LNHDA, CDR2 SQIVND (reference sequence). The CDR3 totals 14 residues. Trimming removed 3 bases at V and 4 bases at J, with 12 bases between. Sequencing was done on a sample of PBMCs or T cells enriched from blood (not recorded which). This chain joins TRBV19 and TRBJ1-2; D is unclear. This receptor was identified in a woman aged 30 to 39 who had recovered from COVID-19. CDR3 nucleotide sequence: TGTGCCAGTAGTATTGAAGATAGATTCTATGGCTACACCTTC. It translates to CASSIEDRFYGYTF.